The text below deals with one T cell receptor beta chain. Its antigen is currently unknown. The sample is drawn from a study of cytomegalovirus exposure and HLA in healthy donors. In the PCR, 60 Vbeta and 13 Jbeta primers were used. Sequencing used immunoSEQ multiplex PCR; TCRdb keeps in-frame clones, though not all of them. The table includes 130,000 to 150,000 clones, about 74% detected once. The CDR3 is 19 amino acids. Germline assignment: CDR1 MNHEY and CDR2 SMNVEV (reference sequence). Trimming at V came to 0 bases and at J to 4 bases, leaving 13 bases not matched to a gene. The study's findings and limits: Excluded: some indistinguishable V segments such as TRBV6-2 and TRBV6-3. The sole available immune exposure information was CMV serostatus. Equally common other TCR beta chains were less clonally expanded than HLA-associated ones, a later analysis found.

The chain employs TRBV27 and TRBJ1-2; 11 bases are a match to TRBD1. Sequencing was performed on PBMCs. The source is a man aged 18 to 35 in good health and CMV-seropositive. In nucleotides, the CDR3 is TGTGCCAGCAGTTTATCTCCGTTAACAGGACAGGGGGCCGGCTATGGCTACACCTTC. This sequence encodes CASSLSPLTGQGAGYGYTF.